A selection of T cell receptor beta chains follows, all from one sample in a study of cytomegalovirus exposure and HLA in healthy donors. Sequenced by immunoSEQ multiplex PCR; TCRdb stores in-frame clones only, minus some. The data hold around 190,000 clones, with roughly nine tenths observed a single time. The specimen sequenced was PBMCs. The receptor source for this set is a boy between 2 and 10 years old in good health and CMV-seronegative. CDR3s include the opening cysteine and the closing phenylalanine or tryptophan. D genes are given only for firm matches. Clone size is stated in some rows and not others, as once, few, many or a class when expanded.

TRBV19,TRBJ2-3,TRBD2,NA,TGTGCCAGCGATTTGGGACTAGCCCAAACAGATACGCAGTATTTT,CASDLGLAQTDTQYF
TRBV10-1,TRBJ2-2,TRBD1,NA,TGCGCCAGCAATCGGGACAGGAGAAACACCGGGGAGCTGTTTTTT,CASNRDRRNTGELFF
TRBV2,TRBJ2-1,NA,NA,TGTGCCAGCAGTGGCAGGGTCTCCTACAATGAGCAGTTCTTC,CASSGRVSYNEQFF
TRBV10-1,TRBJ2-3,NA,NA,TGCGCCAGCAGCCGGGAAGGGGATACGCAGTATTTT,CASSREGDTQYF
TRBV7-9,TRBJ2-3,TRBD2,few,TGTGCCAGCAGCCATCGACTAGCGGACTTCACAGATACGCAGTATTTT,CASSHRLADFTDTQYF
TRBV7-8,TRBJ1-2,TRBD1,NA,TGTGCCAGCAGCCCCCGGACAGGCTATCGGGGCTACACCTTC,CASSPRTGYRGYTF
TRBV25-1,TRBJ2-3,TRBD2,NA,TGTGCCAGCAGTGGGGCGGCGGGAGGGCCTGAGGCAACGCAGTATTTT,CASSGAAGGPEATQYF
TRBV6-1,TRBJ2-1,NA,NA,TGTGCCAGCAGTGATCCAGGGGGGATCGATGAGCAGTTCTTC,CASSDPGGIDEQFF
TRBV9,TRBJ2-7,NA,NA,TGTGCCAGCAGCCGCAGCCGGGGGAGCGAGCAGTACTTC,CASSRSRGSEQYF
TRBV19,TRBJ1-1,NA,NA,TGTGCCAGTAGCACTACAGGGAACACTGAAGCTTTCTTT,CASSTTGNTEAFF
TRBV7-2,TRBJ2-7,TRBD2,NA,TGTGCCAGCAGCCCTCGGGCTAGCGGACGATACGAGCAGTACTTC,CASSPRASGRYEQYF